The entry below gives a single T cell receptor (beta chain) sequence along with its context. Germline V gene data show CDR1 as SGHTA and CDR2 as FQGTGA. With 2 bases removed from V and 4 bases from J, the gap between germline ends came to 8 bases. The CDR3 loop spans 13 amino acids. Treatment noted: about 20 received Ad26.COV2.S at low or high dose, single or two shots; roughly five received placebo; per-sample allocation not given. Day 63 after the first vaccine or placebo injection was the time point for sampling. An Ad26 vector expressing Wuhan-strain SARS-CoV-2 spike served as the vaccine. This entry belongs to a study of Ad26.COV2.S vaccination and SARS-CoV-2 variants. Assay: immunoSEQ multiplex PCR; the TCRdb copy retains only in-frame clones and omits some. The sample comprises 300,000 to 350,000 clones, 85% to 90% of which are singletons, and 1.5% to 2.5% rests with the top ten.

This sequence was found in a person aged 18-60 years who received the Ad26.COV2.S COVID-19 vaccine or a placebo. V gene TRBV7-3 combines with J gene TRBJ1-2; D is undetermined. Specimen: peripheral blood, collected in a trial of Ad26.COV2.S vaccine versus placebo. Here the CDR3 DNA reads TGTGCCAGCAGCTTATGGGCGGGCTATGGCTACACCTTC. Its protein product is CASSLWAGYGYTF.